This T cell receptor beta chain comes out of a study of blood T cell repertoires in COVID-19. The wider study: Both acute and convalescent COVID-19 samples were obtained from the United States, Italy and Spain. From T cells, B-cell-depleted T cells, or PBMCs came the material, which was cDNA or gDNA.

The V and J ends lost 5 bases and 2 bases, in that order; junction bases with no gene match: 9. The CDR3 length is 17 residues. Germline V lookup: CDR1 SGHTA, CDR2 FQGTGA. Method: immunoSEQ multiplex PCR; TCRdb's copy keeps in-frame clones and lacks some. The data show 240,000 or so clones, roughly 90% seen once. Input material: peripheral blood. This TCR came from a woman in her twenties or thirties with acute or convalescent COVID-19. This chain links TRBV7-3 with TRBJ2-1; 10 bases line up with TRBD2. The CDR3 DNA sequence: TGTGCCAGCAGCACCCAAACTAGCGGGGACCCCTACAATGAGCAGTTCTTC. The encoded protein is CASSTQTSGDPYNEQFF.